The 17 T cell receptor beta chains given below trace back to one sample, sequenced in a study of cytomegalovirus exposure and HLA in healthy donors. The PCR employed 60 Vbeta primers together with 13 Jbeta primers. The method was immunoSEQ multiplex PCR; TCRdb's version includes in-frame clones alone and lacks a portion of them. The sample has over 150,000 clones; approximately 83% are singletons. The sample consisted of PBMCs. The receptors here all came from a boy between 2 and 10 years old in good health and CMV-seronegative.

This clone was seen a few times. The chain couples TRBV10-3 to TRBJ2-1; 8 nucleotides agree with TRBD2. Germline V gene lookup returns CDR1 ENHRY and CDR2 SYGVKD. J gave up 9 bases and V 7 bases, and 14 bases lay outside the gene matches. The CDR3 is made up of 15 amino acids. CDR3 protein: CAITEGTSLSAEQFF. CDR3 sequence (DNA): TGTGCCATCACCGAGGGGACTAGTCTTTCTGCTGAGCAGTTCTTC.

This sequence joins TRBV18 and TRBJ2-1; a weak D match, TRBD1 (6 bases). CDR3 length: 15 residues. The V end lost 4 bases, the J end lost 10 bases, and 20 bases lay between the germline ends. Germline values: CDR1 KGHSH, CDR2 LQKENI. As DNA, the CDR3 is TGTGCCAGCTCACTCCCGGGACACCTTAAAGGGGAGCAGTTCTTC. Residues: CASSLPGHLKGEQFF.

The CDR3 here is CASSLDPTAPYQPQHF. As DNA, the CDR3 is TGTGCCAGCAGCTTAGACCCTACTGCTCCATATCAGCCCCAGCATTTT. This sequence joins TRBV7-2 and TRBJ1-5, with D hard to call. Germline V CDR1 and CDR2: SGHTA, FQGNSA. V was pared by 1 base and J by 5 bases, with 15 bases between. The CDR3 runs 16 residues.

The genes are TRBV7-9 and TRBJ2-5; 7 positions match TRBD2. The CDR3 sequence is 14 residues long. CDR1 and CDR2 (germline): SEHNR, FQNEAQ (reference sequence). The V and J ends lost 5 bases and 3 bases, in that order; junction bases with no gene match: 6. CDR3 DNA sequence: TGTGCCAGCAGCCGACTAGCAGTGAAAGAGACCCAGTACTTC. Residues: CASSRLAVKETQYF.

J is TRBJ1-1 and V is TRBV5-5, with 7 bases fitting TRBD1. Germline CDR1 SGHKS, CDR2 YYEKEE (reference sequence). Losses at the gene ends were 3 bases for V and 0 bases for J; bases not matched to a gene: 5. CDR3 size: 15 residues. DNA for the CDR3: TGTGCCAGCAGCTCCCGGACAGGAATGAACACTGAAGCTTTCTTT. Amino acid sequence: CASSSRTGMNTEAFF.

This clone has more than one count but fewer than ten. This chain joins TRBV7-6 and TRBJ2-7; 11 bases match TRBD1. Per the germline V gene, CDR1 is SGHVS and CDR2 is FNYEAQ. V was pared by 2 bases and J by 5 bases, with 2 bases of the junction left unmatched. This CDR3 is built from 14 residues. The CDR3, as DNA: TGTGCCAGCAGCTTAAGGGGACAGGGGGACGAGCAGTACTTC. This gives the protein CASSLRGQGDEQYF.

There are a few counts of this clone. The chain has TRBV25-1 and TRBJ2-5, with TRBD2 identical over 14 bases. The junction had 4 bases not matched to a gene; V was cut back by 2 bases and J by 5 bases. The CDR3 sequence is 16 residues long. Germline lookup yields CDR1 MGHDK and CDR2 SYGVNS. In nucleotides, the CDR3 is TGTGCCAGCAGTGAAGGGACTAGCGGGGGACTGGAGACCCAGTACTTC. This sequence encodes CASSEGTSGGLETQYF.

The chain combines TRBV13 with TRBJ2-6, with 8 positions matching TRBD2. The trim removed 5 bases at V and 1 base at J, leaving 16 bases unmatched. The CDR3 contains 20 residues. Germline V gene lookup returns CDR1 PRHDT and CDR2 FYEKMQ (reference sequence). The CDR3, as DNA: TGTGCCAGCAGCACCTCTCGGACTAGCAGCCGTAGATCTGGGGCCAACGTCCTGACTTTC. Protein: CASSTSRTSSRRSGANVLTF.

V usage is TRBV7-8 and J usage is TRBJ2-3; 7 nucleotides align to TRBD2. With 5 bases clipped from V and 3 bases from J, the junction kept 11 bases outside the gene matches. Looked up from germline, CDR1 is SGHVS and CDR2 is FQNEAQ. This CDR3 contains 16 residues. CDR3 in amino acids: CASSLGSSGATDTQYF. The DNA for the CDR3 is TGTGCCAGCAGCCTGGGGTCTAGCGGCGCTACAGATACGCAGTATTTT.

The rearrangement uses TRBV5-4 and TRBJ1-2, with D possibly being TRBD1 (5 bases). Germline loops: CDR1 SGHNT, CDR2 YYREEE (reference sequence). The germline V and J ends were trimmed by 0 bases and 3 bases, with 9 bases remaining between them. The CDR3 runs to 14 residues. The DNA for the CDR3 is TGTGCCAGCAGCTTGGTAGGAGGGGACTATGGCTACACCTTC. Residues: CASSLVGGDYGYTF.

This clone was seen more than once but under ten times. Different DNA sequences within this sample yield the same CDR3. The V call is TRBV6-5, the J call TRBJ1-4, with 7 bases that match TRBD1. This CDR3 comprises 15 residues. V was clipped by 0 bases and J by 7 bases; unmatched bases: 5. The germline CDR1 and CDR2 sequences are MNHEY and SVGAGI. This CDR3 is CASSYSTGLVEKLFF. The CDR3, as DNA: TGTGCCAGCAGTTACTCGACAGGGTTGGTTGAAAAACTGTTTTTT.

This clone was detected only once. The chain employs TRBV5-6 and TRBJ2-1, with D perhaps matching TRBD2 (5 bases). From germline, CDR1 is SGHDT and CDR2 YYEEEE. The CDR3 loop spans 9 amino acids. V dropped 2 bases and J dropped 15 bases, with 6 bases sitting between them. CDR3 DNA: TGTGCCAGCAGCTTAGGACTGTTCTTC. Translated: CASSLGLFF.

The gene calls are TRBV2 and TRBJ1-1, with D possibly being TRBD1 (6 bases). This CDR3 comprises 14 residues. Trimming removed 4 bases from V and 5 bases from J, with 14 bases in between. In germline, CDR1 is SNHLY, CDR2 FYNNEI. The CDR3 sequence is CASSVQGRGTEAFF. The CDR3 coding sequence is TGTGCCAGCAGTGTACAGGGAAGGGGGACTGAAGCTTTCTTT.

The chain has TRBV6-4 and TRBJ1-2; the D gene is possibly TRBD1 (6 bases). CDR1 MRHNA and CDR2 SNTAGT come from the germline V gene. CDR3 length equals 13 residues. V lost 6 bases to trimming and J lost 6 bases, with 14 bases between them. The CDR3 nucleotides are TGTGCCAGCAGAGACAGACAGGTGAATGGCTACACCTTC. Translated: CASRDRQVNGYTF.

The rearrangement links TRBV5-1 to TRBJ1-4, with 7 bases matching TRBD1. Germline trimming cut 0 bases from V and 2 bases from J; bases unmatched to any gene: 4. This CDR3 contains 16 residues. Germline-derived CDR1 and CDR2 are SGHRS and YFSETQ. The CDR3 loop reads CASSLGQGMTNEKLFF. Here the CDR3 DNA reads TGCGCCAGCAGCTTGGGACAGGGAATGACTAATGAAAAACTGTTTTTT. Drawing the rest from reference TRBV5-1 and TRBJ1-4, the complete variable domain is KAGVTQTPRYLIKTRGQQVTLSCSPISGHRSVSWYQQTPGQGLQFLFEYFSETQRNKGNFPGRFSGRQFSNSRSEMNVSTLELGDSALYLCASSLGQGMTNEKLFFGSGTQLSVL.

The genes are TRBV29-1 and TRBJ2-1, with a tentative D call TRBD1 (5 bases). Trimming cost V 4 bases and J 5 bases, with 6 bases left between them. Germline loops: CDR1 SQVTM, CDR2 ANQGSEA. The CDR3 loop spans 11 amino acids. CDR3 sequence reads: CSVGRDNEQFF. The CDR3 DNA is TGCAGCGTTGGCAGGGACAATGAGCAGTTCTTC.

This chain joins TRBV10-3 and TRBJ2-5; D not certain. The J call may be incorrect, as the DNA end agrees better with TRBJ2-7. From germline, CDR1 is ENHRY and CDR2 SYGVKD. The CDR3 spans 11 residues. CDR3 sequence (DNA): TGTGCCTCTTCTCGGGTCTCCGAGCAGTACTTC. Its translation is CASSRVSEQYF.